The 21 T cell receptor beta chains below were found in one sample sequenced in a study of identical twins (dated by TCRdb to 2016 to 2017). To prepare the library, 5' RACE was applied. TCRdb lists the instrument as Illumina HiSeq 2000. Through fastp at Q25 and MiXCR, TCRdb rebuilt clones from the public reads, retaining in-frame beta chains. Every entry covers one CDR3 protein and lists the most common genes and DNA from its rows. The sample records roughly 690,000 distinct CDR3 sequences, around 20% of which are singletons. Roughly 4.3% of the sample lies in the top ten. These data were likewise used in another study, on T cells expressing NK-cell markers.

The sample comprised PBMCs. The receptors originated from a woman younger than 35 in good health.

In this sample, this clonotype turned up a few times. This rearrangement joins TRBV9 to TRBJ2-2; 8 bases fit TRBD1. CDR3 length: 17 residues. V trimming: 3 bases; J trimming: 7 bases; junction bases outside the gene matches: 14. In germline, CDR1 is SGDLS, CDR2 YYNGEE. CDR3 sequence (DNA): TGTGCCAGCAGCGGTAACCCGAAGACAGGGGATGACGGGGAGCTGTTTTTT. It encodes CASSGNPKTGDDGELFF.

This clonotype was found once. This chain uses TRBV11-2 with TRBJ2-7; D might be TRBD2 (8 bases). Trimming removed 5 bases from V and 2 bases from J, with 25 bases in between. The CDR3 is made up of 18 amino acids. CDR1 and CDR2 from the germline V gene are SGHAT and FQNNGV. The CDR3, as DNA: TGTGCCAGCAGCCTCGGGACAGAGTTACTAGCGGAGGCCTACGAGCAGTACTTC. It yields the protein CASSLGTELLAEAYEQYF.

This chain uses TRBV18 with TRBJ2-1; D possibly matches TRBD1 or TRBD2 (5 bases each). The V and J ends lost 3 bases and 6 bases respectively, with 9 bases between them. Germline V gene sequence: CDR1 KGHSH, CDR2 LQKENI. The CDR3 spans 13 residues. The CDR3 region is CASSPGTINEQFF. CDR3 DNA sequence: TGTGCCAGCTCACCCGGGACCATCAATGAGCAGTTCTTC. The full variable domain, with the rest looked up from reference TRBV18 and TRBJ2-1, is NAGVMQNPRHLVRRRGQEARLRCSPMKGHSHVYWYRQLPEEGLKFMVYLQKENIIDESGMPKERFSAEFPKEGPSILRIQQVVRGDSAAYFCASSPGTINEQFFGPGTRLTVL.

This sequence joins TRBV5-1 and TRBJ2-1, with D perhaps matching TRBD1 or TRBD2 (5 bases each). Germline CDR1 is SGHRS and CDR2 is YFSETQ. With 8 bases removed from V and 6 bases from J, the gap between germline ends came to 21 bases. The CDR3 sequence is 15 residues long. This CDR3 reads CASGTAQTKSNEQFF. The CDR3 bases are TGCGCCAGTGGGACGGCACAAACCAAATCCAATGAGCAGTTCTTC.

This chain links TRBV29-1 with TRBJ2-7, with TRBD1 identical over 9 bases. This CDR3 region has 13 residues. The V and J ends lost 8 bases and 2 bases, in that order; junction bases with no gene match: 7. Germline-derived CDR1 and CDR2 are SQVTM and ANQGSEA. The CDR3 is CSIRDRDTYEQYF. The CDR3 bases are TGCAGCATCCGGGACAGGGACACCTACGAGCAGTACTTC.

V usage is TRBV5-1 and J usage is TRBJ2-1; 10 positions match TRBD1. The CDR3 sequence is 15 residues long. The germline gives CDR1 SGHRS, CDR2 YFSETQ. After removal of 4 bases from V and 4 bases from J, the junction contained 5 bases not matched to a gene. CDR3 protein: CASSHRDRGYNEQFF. CDR3 coding DNA: TGCGCCAGCAGCCACCGGGACAGGGGTTACAATGAGCAGTTCTTC.

The V gene is TRBV7-2, the J gene TRBJ2-7, with 8 positions matching TRBD1. From germline, CDR1 is SGHTA and CDR2 FQGNSA. The trim removed 5 bases at V and 1 base at J, leaving 7 bases unmatched. The CDR3 length is 15 residues. In DNA form, the CDR3 reads TGTGCCAGCAGCCCTCCGAACAGGGGGTCCTACGAGCAGTACTTC. Translated: CASSPPNRGSYEQYF. The variable domain in full, completed from reference TRBV7-2 and TRBJ2-7, reads GAGVSQSPSNKVTEKGKDVELRCDPISGHTALYWYRQSLGQGLEFLIYFQGNSAPDKSGLPSDRFSAERTGGSVSTLTIQRTQQEDSAVYLCASSPPNRGSYEQYFGPGTRLTVT.

The chain joins TRBV12-3 or TRBV12-4 to TRBJ1-5, with D possibly matching TRBD1 (5 bases). The ends were cut back, 7 bases at V and 0 bases at J, with 22 bases in the middle. The CDR3 consists of 18 residues. The CDR3 nucleotides are TGTGCCAGCACCAATTTTCCCAGGGTAGCTGATAGCAATCAGCCCCAGCATTTT. This codes for CASTNFPRVADSNQPQHF.

This clonotype has just a few counts. At one end the junction does not follow the germline gene, possibly because of a read error. The rearrangement uses TRBV7-9 and TRBJ2-1; TRBD2 might be the D (6 bases). The CDR3 is made up of 13 amino acids. Germline values: CDR1 SEHNR, CDR2 FQNEAQ (reference sequence). The CDR3 protein is CASSLESGTAPQF. CDR3 bases: TGTGCCAGCAGCCTAGAGTCCGGGACTGCCCCACAATTC. The variable domain in full, completed from reference TRBV7-9 and TRBJ2-1, reads DTGVSQNPRHKITKRGQNVTFRCDPISEHNRLYWYRQTLGQGPEFLTYFQNEAQLEKSRLLSDRFSAERPKGSFSTLEIQRTEQGDSAMYLCASSLESGTAPQFGPGTRLTVL.

The V gene is TRBV7-2, the J gene TRBJ2-3; TRBD2 might be the D (6 bases). The V gene lost 0 bases and the J gene lost 7 bases, with 11 bases spanning the gap. In germline, CDR1 is SGHTA, CDR2 FQGNSA. This CDR3 has 14 amino acids. The CDR3 region is CASSLAACGNTQYF. In nucleotides, the CDR3 is TGTGCCAGCAGCTTAGCGGCTTGCGGGAATACGCAGTATTTT. Full variable domain (remainder filled in from reference TRBV7-2 and TRBJ2-3): GAGVSQSPSNKVTEKGKDVELRCDPISGHTALYWYRQSLGQGLEFLIYFQGNSAPDKSGLPSDRFSAERTGGSVSTLTIQRTQQEDSAVYLCASSLAACGNTQYFGPGTRLTVL.

This clonotype appeared many times. The chain employs TRBV6-5 and TRBJ1-1; D is ambiguous. The CDR3 spans 14 residues. Germline CDR1 reads MNHEY; CDR2 reads SVGAGI. Between the trimmed V and J ends, which lost 5 bases and 6 bases, there was a span of 16 bases. The chain's CDR3 is CASSRLEEESEAFF. The CDR3 DNA follows: TGTGCCAGCAGTCGACTCGAGGAGGAGTCTGAAGCTTTCTTT.

The V and J genes are TRBV2 and TRBJ2-1, with TRBD2 matching over 8 bases. The CDR3 spans 13 residues. With V trimmed by 8 bases and J by 8 bases, 8 bases remained unmatched. CDR1 SNHLY and CDR2 FYNNEI come from the germline V gene. Here the CDR3 reads CASPGLVKHEQFF. For the CDR3, the DNA is TGTGCCAGCCCGGGACTAGTTAAGCATGAGCAGTTCTTC.

This clonotype was counted ten times or more. J is TRBJ2-4 and V is TRBV29-1; perhaps TRBD1 as D (6 bases). Germline loops: CDR1 SQVTM, CDR2 ANQGSEA. V lost 1 base to trimming and J lost 9 bases, with 13 bases between them. The CDR3 contains 13 residues. The CDR3 DNA reads as TGCAGCGTTGAAGTCCGACAGGCGGCCATTCAGTACTTC. This encodes CSVEVRQAAIQYF.

J is TRBJ2-5 and V is TRBV27; the D is unclear. CDR3 length: 15 amino acids. V lost 6 bases and J 2 bases, leaving 16 bases between the germline ends. Germline values: CDR1 MNHEY, CDR2 SMNVEV (reference sequence). The CDR3 DNA follows: TGTGCCAGCAGCCGCGCCCCGACTCGTCAAGAGACCCAGTACTTC. Protein: CASSRAPTRQETQYF.

V is TRBV12-3 or TRBV12-4 and J is TRBJ1-1, with 8 bases fitting TRBD1. The trim removed 6 bases at V and 5 bases at J, leaving 8 bases unmatched. The CDR3 sequence is 14 residues long. The CDR3 DNA follows: TGTGCCAGCAGCCCAGACAGGGGCGGGACTGAAGCTTTCTTT. It yields the protein CASSPDRGGTEAFF.

In this sample, this clonotype turned up many times. The CDR3 sequence: CASSQGKGTSTDTQYF. The CDR3 bases are TGTGCCAGCAGCCAAGGGAAGGGGACTAGCACAGATACGCAGTATTTT. V is TRBV4-2 and J is TRBJ2-3; D may be TRBD2 (6 bases). The V gene's germline CDR1 is LGHNA and CDR2 YNFKEQ. V gave up 1 base and J gave up 0 bases, with 11 bases separating them. The CDR3 is 16 residues long.

There are a few counts of this clonotype. The chain has TRBV12-3 or TRBV12-4 and TRBJ2-6; D not resolved. CDR3 length: 16 amino acids. Trimming removed 5 bases at V and 0 bases at J, with 11 bases between. The DNA for the CDR3 is TGTGCCAGCAGTCCTGACTTGTACTCTGGGGCCAACGTCCTGACTTTC. The encoded protein is CASSPDLYSGANVLTF.

There are a few counts of this clonotype. DNA of the CDR3: TGTGCCAGCAGTTTGTTAGCGGGGGCGCAAGAGACCCAGTACTTC. Translated: CASSLLAGAQETQYF. The V gene is TRBV7-9, the J gene TRBJ2-5; 9 bases fit TRBD2. Germline loops: CDR1 SEHNR, CDR2 FQNEAQ (reference sequence). This CDR3 is built from 15 residues. V shed 6 bases, J shed 2 bases, and the junction held 7 bases outside the gene matches.

This clonotype appeared many times. The V call is TRBV27, the J call TRBJ1-1, with D hard to call. This CDR3 is 12 amino acids long. V shed 6 bases and J shed 1 base, with 6 bases lying between them. Germline V gives CDR1 MNHEY, CDR2 SMNVEV (reference sequence). CDR3 in amino acids: CASRSANTEAFF. Here the CDR3 DNA reads TGTGCCAGCAGGTCAGCGAACACTGAAGCTTTCTTT.

The genes are TRBV7-2 and TRBJ2-7, with D perhaps TRBD2 (5 bases). The CDR3 extends over 15 amino acids. The V gene lost 3 bases and the J gene lost 3 bases, with 15 bases spanning the gap. CDR1 is SGHTA, CDR2 FQGNSA, per germline. The CDR3 DNA is TGTGCCAGCAGCTTGGCGGCAGCGGACTTCTACGAGCAGTACTTC. Translating gives CASSLAAADFYEQYF. Combining the CDR3 with reference TRBV7-2 and TRBJ2-7 gives the whole variable domain GAGVSQSPSNKVTEKGKDVELRCDPISGHTALYWYRQSLGQGLEFLIYFQGNSAPDKSGLPSDRFSAERTGGSVSTLTIQRTQQEDSAVYLCASSLAAADFYEQYFGPGTRLTVT.

This clonotype was recorded many times. This sequence joins TRBV20-1 and TRBJ1-5, with D unclear. V lost 0 bases and J lost 11, with 11 bases in between. CDR3 length: 12 residues. CDR1 and CDR2 (germline): DFQATT, SNEGSKA (reference sequence). CDR3 nucleotide sequence: TGCAGTGCTAGAGATAAGGGCCCGACCCAGCATTTT. Protein sequence: CSARDKGPTQHF.